The entry below gives a single TCR beta chain sequence along with its context. No antigen is known for it. Base qualities are not at hand, and no much larger clone is one base apart. A second Seattle source provided samples from volunteer blood donors who had recovered from COVID-19. Whole blood was collected in K2EDTA tubes by collaborating institutions according to the institutions' own protocols. Collaborator samples were shipped for TCRbeta analysis as frozen whole blood, isolated PBMCs, or DNA extracted from either sample type. The sample is drawn from a study of blood T cell repertoires in COVID-19 (dated by TCRdb to 2019 to 2021). Concerning the study at large: Samples covering the acute and convalescent phases of COVID-19 were provided by collaborators in the United States, Italy and Spain. The repertoires were made available in a free public database intended to serve as a resource for research on the immune response to SARS-CoV-2. Where available, HLA class I and class II types were taken from metadata supplied by the sample provider and were not determined by assay-based typing. Deeply sampled blood TCRbeta repertoires from subjects exposed to, actively infected with, or recovered from COVID-19 were included in the dataset. Samples were obtained from the ongoing ImmuneRACE study (first 160 participants) and from some 1,300 subjects provided by 6 global collaborators. The material from the prospective study consisted of cDNA or gDNA derived from T cells, B-cell-depleted T cells, or PBMCs. Sample metadata almost always included a de-identified subject ID, COVID-19 status, age in years and sex. Findings and caveats that apply to the study as a whole: The amount of clinical and demographic metadata varied by source and participant and was provided uncurated.

TCRbeta CDR3 regions were amplified from genomic DNA using the immunoSEQ Assay, a bias-controlled multiplex PCR. In the source study's methods: Within the assay, amplification of reference gene primers was used to estimate how many nucleated cells each sample contained. Sequence reads were collapsed and filtered to measure the absolute abundance of every unique TCRbeta CDR3 rearrangement. Productive Simpson clonality was computed per sample as the square root of Simpson's diversity index over productive rearrangements. TCRdb's version of the immuneACCESS table is confined to in-frame rearrangements and falls short of the full clone set. An unresolved V gene accounts for under half of the shortfall where checked; the remainder is of unknown origin. V and J calls and clone size are those listed in that table; D and trimming were worked out from the DNA. A total of 240,000 or so clones appear in this sample, 70% to 90% of them only once. 0.95% to 1% of the sample is held by the ten biggest clonotypes.

The germline V gene (reference sequence) gives CDR1 as MNHNY and CDR2 as SVGAGI. Including the terminal cysteine and phenylalanine, the CDR3 comprises 11 residues. Only CDR3 DNA remains: 33 bases, in frame from the first base. Trimming at the junction amounts to 8 bases on V and 4 bases on J, and the germline ends lie 8 bases apart. The receptor was isolated from a middle-aged woman who had recovered from COVID-19. The chain links TRBV6-6 with TRBJ1-2; perhaps TRBD1 is the D gene, with 5 bases matching. Sample: peripheral blood. The DNA sequence reads TGTGCCAGCGGGGCTGCCTATGGCTACACCTTC. It codes for CASGAAYGYTF.